Following are 7 T cell receptor beta chains from one sample sequenced in a study of response to subunit inactivated influenza vaccine. MiXCR, run by TCRdb on the RT-PCR reads, gives a single entry per CDR3 protein. The sample lists hundreds of thousands of distinct CDR3 sequences, approximately 10% occurring once. The sequencing used PBMCs from blood, collected on the day of vaccination. The receptors derive from a man aged 50 or older who received an inactivated influenza vaccine.

This clonotype has a count of ten or more. The chain employs TRBV5-1 and TRBJ1-4; perhaps TRBD1 as D (5 bases). Trimming pared 2 bases from V and 8 bases from J, leaving 13 bases between. Per the germline V gene, CDR1 is SGHRS and CDR2 is YFSETQ. CDR3 length: 14 amino acids. This CDR3 is CASSLASREEKLFF. CDR3 bases: TGCGCCAGCAGCTTAGCATCCAGGGAAGAAAAACTGTTTTTT.

This clonotype was counted ten times or more. The chain links TRBV6-2 or TRBV6-3 to TRBJ2-7; D is perhaps TRBD2 (6 bases). CDR1 is MNHEY, CDR2 SVGEGT, per germline. The germline V and J ends were trimmed by 6 bases and 7 bases, with 19 bases remaining between them. CDR3 size: 14 residues. The CDR3 is CASRGGPPSREQYF. The CDR3 DNA is TGTGCCAGCAGGGGGGGACCCCCTTCACGGGAGCAGTACTTC.

CDR3 DNA sequence: TGCGCCAGCAGCGCAAACAGGATTACCTACGAGCAGTACTTC. Translated, it gives CASSANRITYEQYF. This chain joins TRBV10-2 and TRBJ2-7, with D possibly TRBD1 on 5 matching bases. CDR1 is WSHSY, CDR2 SAAADI, per germline. Trimming cost V 6 bases and J 2 bases, with 14 bases left between them. The CDR3 totals 14 residues.

In its sample, this clonotype was seen a few times. The chain links TRBV4-1 to TRBJ2-1; 7 bases line up with TRBD2. Trimming took 1 base from V and 5 from J; bases not matched to a gene: 5. This CDR3 contains 15 residues. Germline CDR1 reads MGHRA; CDR2 reads YSYEKL. This CDR3 is CASSQGTRGDNEQFF. The CDR3 nucleotides read TGCGCCAGCAGCCAAGGGACTAGGGGCGACAATGAGCAGTTCTTC.

J is TRBJ1-5 and V is TRBV29-1; possible D gene TRBD1, 5 bases. V lost 6 bases and J 6 bases, leaving 12 bases between the germline ends. Germline values: CDR1 SQVTM, CDR2 ANQGSEA. The CDR3 length is 12 residues. The CDR3 protein is CSVGERAQPQHF. The CDR3 DNA is TGCAGCGTGGGGGAGCGCGCTCAGCCCCAGCATTTT. The variable domain in full, completed from reference TRBV29-1 and TRBJ1-5, reads SAVISQKPSRDICQRGTSLTIQCQVDSQVTMMFWYRQQPGQSLTLIATANQGSEATYESGFVIDKFPISRPNLTFSTLTVSNMSPEDSSIYLCSVGERAQPQHFGDGTRLSIL.

This clonotype appeared a few times. The V and J genes are TRBV5-1 and TRBJ2-3; no firm D call. The ends were cut back, 2 bases at V and 4 bases at J, with 8 bases in the middle. Germline loops: CDR1 SGHRS, CDR2 YFSETQ. CDR3 length equals 13 residues. The CDR3 nucleotides are TGCGCCAGCAGCTTTATTGTCCCAGATACGCAGTATTTT. This translates into CASSFIVPDTQYF.

This clonotype was found a few times. The V call is TRBV7-2, the J call TRBJ2-7; D may be TRBD1 (6 bases). Trimming stripped 0 bases from V and 9 bases from J, with 12 bases between. The CDR3 covers 13 residues. Germline V gene sequence: CDR1 SGHTA, CDR2 FQGNSA. In nucleotides, the CDR3 is TGTGCCAGCAGCTTAGCGGGGGCCGGCGGGCAGTACTTC. Translated: CASSLAGAGGQYF.